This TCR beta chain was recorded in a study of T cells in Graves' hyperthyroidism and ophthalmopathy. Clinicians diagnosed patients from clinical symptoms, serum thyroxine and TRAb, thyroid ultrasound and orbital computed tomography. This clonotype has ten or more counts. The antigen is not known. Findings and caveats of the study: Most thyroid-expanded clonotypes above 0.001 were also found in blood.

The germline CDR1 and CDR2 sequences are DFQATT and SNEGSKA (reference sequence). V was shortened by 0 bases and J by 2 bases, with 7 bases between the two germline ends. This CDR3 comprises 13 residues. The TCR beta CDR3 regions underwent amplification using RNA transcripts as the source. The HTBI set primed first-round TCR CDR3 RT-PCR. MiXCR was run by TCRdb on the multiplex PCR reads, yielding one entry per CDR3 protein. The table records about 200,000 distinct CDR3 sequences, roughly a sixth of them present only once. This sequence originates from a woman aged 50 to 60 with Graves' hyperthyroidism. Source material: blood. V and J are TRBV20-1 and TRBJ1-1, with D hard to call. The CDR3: CSARDLANTEAFF. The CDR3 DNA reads TGCAGTGCTAGAGATTTAGCAAACACTGAAGCTTTCTTT.